This T cell receptor (beta chain) comes out of a study of cytomegalovirus exposure and HLA in healthy donors. Study-level points and caveats: According to the study, some 160 TCR beta chains were cytomegalovirus-associated. In vitro experiments confirmed that three CMV-associated chains were specific for CMV antigens.

TCRdb keeps only in-frame clones here, not all; method: immunoSEQ multiplex PCR. The repertoire holds about 170,000 clones, with nearly 90% as singletons. The CDR3 sequence is 15 residues long. V lost 8 bases, J lost 6 bases, and 13 bases stayed unmatched. Germline loops: CDR1 SNHLY, CDR2 FYNNEI. With regard to this clone: Its target is unknown.

The chain combines TRBV2 with TRBJ2-3; TRBD1 agrees at 8 bases. The material sequenced was PBMCs. The origin of this receptor is a woman aged 18-29 years in good health and CMV-seropositive. The CDR3 DNA reads TGTGCCAGCCGCCCCGGACAGGGAGCTCCGGATACGCAGTATTTT. Protein: CASRPGQGAPDTQYF.